This T cell receptor (beta chain) was identified during a study of identifying expanded T cells in peripheral blood. Study findings and constraints: Roughly two-week clone count variance significantly increased as total template count grew.

V was cut by 4 bases and J by 9 bases, with 13 bases left in between. Germline-derived CDR1 and CDR2 are SGHDT and YYEEEE. This CDR3 has 12 residues. The data were produced by immunoSEQ multiplex PCR, yet TCRdb's version contains in-frame clones alone and is incomplete. The table has around 130,000 clones, 75% to 90% seen once. Worth noting for this clone: Its antigen is not identified.

The chain carries TRBV5-6 and TRBJ1-2, with D possibly matching TRBD1 (5 bases). This clonotype was obtained from a person between 18 and 69 years old in good health. The source material was blood. The CDR3 sequence is CASSQTDSSYTF. Here the CDR3 DNA reads TGTGCCAGCAGCCAAACCGACAGCAGCTACACCTTC.